This T cell receptor (beta chain) was observed in a study of pediatric ulcerative colitis. Study in general: Ulcerative colitis patients had pancolitis or left-sided colitis, with confirming histology.

Notes on this clone: The antigen remains undetermined.

Whole-study results and caveats: A couple of rectal clonotypes were found only in ulcerative colitis patients, all of them. Rectal pinch biopsies may have included blood-derived T cells, especially in patients with overt colitis.

This was a survey-level run. The protocol was immunoSEQ multiplex PCR, while the TCRdb copy is restricted to in-frame clones and leaves out a portion. The sample holds 17,000 or so clones; about 76% are singletons and the top ten take more than 3%. Rectal tissue came from one to two pinch biopsies taken at colonoscopy. The CDR3 contains 16 residues. Per germline, CDR1 MGHRA and CDR2 YSYEKL. The V and J ends lost 4 bases and 2 bases respectively, with 14 bases between them. The receptor's source is a girl aged 10-17 years with moderate ulcerative colitis. The sequenced sample consisted of gut tissue. V is TRBV4-1 and J is TRBJ1-4; D might be TRBD1 (5 bases). The CDR3 loop is CASSLRGVGTNEKLFF. Written as DNA, the CDR3 is TGCGCCAGCAGCCTCAGAGGGGTGGGGACTAATGAAAAACTGTTTTTT.